This TCR beta chain appears in the sequencing data of a study of shared clonotypes between healthy human individuals. There are 16 residues in the CDR3. The germline CDR1 and CDR2 sequences are SGDLS and YYNGEE. Trimming cost V 4 bases and J 0 bases; bases outside gene matches: 6. Generated by immunoSEQ multiplex PCR, the TCRdb table keeps only in-frame clones and is missing some. The table records roughly 450,000 clones, more than 65% of them present only once. J is TRBJ2-1 and V is TRBV9; 8 bases map to TRBD2. This sequence was found in a woman aged 40 to 55 in good health. Some clones in this sample may be carry-over from other donors' samples. Sequenced input: PBMCs. The CDR3 is CASSPSAGVSYNEQFF. CDR3 DNA: TGTGCCAGCAGCCCCTCAGCGGGAGTCTCCTACAATGAGCAGTTCTTC.